The clone carrying this TCR beta chain came up a few times. What it binds is not known. The CDR3 is 15 amino acids. Germline assignment: CDR1 SGHTS and CDR2 YDEGEE. Trimming removed 0 bases at V and 2 bases at J, with 9 bases between. The sample comes from a study of T cells after yellow fever vaccination. TCRdb called the 5' RACE reads again in MiXCR, with one record for every CDR3 protein. The repertoire consists of 610,000 or so distinct CDR3 sequences, with 9% to 15% occurring once and the leading ten covering more than 13%. Study observations and caveats: There was a small share of clonotypes that showed up in both the CD4 and CD8 compartments. Most clones from primary vaccination were detected again post-booster (just over 95% CD4, roughly 91% CD8).

This TCR was recovered from a man aged 30 to 39 who received the YFV17D yellow fever vaccine. This rearrangement joins TRBV5-8 to TRBJ2-1; TRBD2 is a possible D gene (6 bases). This specimen consisted of PBMCs, obtained on the day of the yellow fever booster vaccination. In DNA form, the CDR3 reads TGTGCCAGCAGCTTGGTGGGGGGAACCTACAATGAGCAGTTCTTC. It is translated as CASSLVGGTYNEQFF.